These 25 T cell receptor beta chains came from one sample sequenced in a study of cytomegalovirus exposure and HLA in healthy donors. 13 Jbeta primers and 60 Vbeta primers were used for the PCR. Libraries were prepared by immunoSEQ multiplex PCR; TCRdb keeps only in-frame clonotypes and omits some of them. The table has over 150,000 clones, about 80% seen once. Sequences were obtained from PBMCs. These receptors were obtained from a woman aged 30 to 39 in good health and CMV-seronegative.

This clone was counted between two and nine times. J is TRBJ1-2 and V is TRBV5-1; D gene ambiguous. This CDR3 has 13 amino acids. Germline V gene sequence: CDR1 SGHRS, CDR2 YFSETQ. The V gene lost 1 base and the J gene lost 2 bases, with 6 bases spanning the gap. The DNA for the CDR3 is TGCGCCAGCAGCTTGACAGAGAACTATGGCTACACCTTC. Encoded protein: CASSLTENYGYTF.

A few counts support this clone. The chain employs TRBV7-8 and TRBJ2-3, with D possibly TRBD1 on 6 matching bases. Germline CDR1 and CDR2: SGHVS and FQNEAQ. Trimming pared 5 bases from V and 1 base from J, leaving 10 bases between. The CDR3 covers 14 residues. The CDR3 DNA reads as TGTGCCAGCAGCCGAACAGGGCGCACAGATACGCAGTATTTT. Protein: CASSRTGRTDTQYF.

The chain combines TRBV4-1 with TRBJ1-6; D uncertain. The V gene's germline CDR1 is MGHRA and CDR2 YSYEKL. This CDR3 spans 15 amino acids. V dropped 2 bases and J dropped 0 bases, with 5 bases sitting between them. CDR3 loop: CASSQQDSYNSPLHF. For the CDR3, the DNA is TGCGCCAGCAGCCAACAGGACTCCTATAATTCACCCCTCCACTTT.

The V gene is TRBV19, the J gene TRBJ1-6, with unresolved D. V dropped 5 bases and J dropped 12 bases, with 17 bases sitting between them. The CDR3 runs to 14 residues. The germline V gene encodes CDR1 LNHDA and CDR2 SQIVND (reference sequence). The CDR3 sequence is CASSLTRRSLPLHF. CDR3 coding DNA: TGTGCCAGTAGTCTCACCCGGAGATCCCTACCCCTCCACTTT. The full variable domain, completed using reference TRBV19 and TRBJ1-6, is DGGITQSPKYLFRKEGQNVTLSCEQNLNHDAMYWYRQDPGQGLRLIYYSQIVNDFQKGDIAEGYSVSREKKESFPLTVTSAQKNPTAFYLCASSLTRRSLPLHFGNGTRLTVT.

The rearrangement joins TRBV2 to TRBJ1-5; D gene ambiguous. This CDR3 comprises 14 residues. Trimming shortened V by 3 bases and J by 5 bases, and 11 bases separated the two germline ends. Germline lookup yields CDR1 SNHLY and CDR2 FYNNEI. The CDR3 sequence is CASSDRSLYQPQHF. The CDR3 DNA is TGTGCCAGCAGTGATAGAAGCTTATATCAGCCCCAGCATTTT.

The genes are TRBV5-8 and TRBJ2-1; the match to TRBD1 covers 9 bases. This CDR3 contains 15 residues. Germline V gene lookup returns CDR1 SGHTS and CDR2 YDEGEE. With 4 bases clipped from V and 4 bases from J, the junction kept 6 bases outside the gene matches. The CDR3 loop is CASSIQGARYNEQFF. DNA of the CDR3: TGTGCCAGCAGCATACAGGGGGCGAGGTACAATGAGCAGTTCTTC.

This clone appeared a few times. The chain joins TRBV6-6 to TRBJ1-6; no firm D call. This CDR3 is 14 amino acids long. Between the trimmed V and J ends, which lost 10 bases and 9 bases, there was a span of 19 bases. Germline V gives CDR1 MNHNY, CDR2 SVGAGI (reference sequence). The CDR3 protein is CAIANRATFSPLHF. CDR3 nucleotide sequence: TGTGCCATAGCGAACCGGGCCACATTTTCACCCCTCCACTTT.

The chain links TRBV29-1 to TRBJ1-2; the match to TRBD1 covers 7 bases. This CDR3 has 12 residues. V trimming: 6 bases; J trimming: 6 bases; junction bases outside the gene matches: 7. Germline CDR1 and CDR2: SQVTM and ANQGSEA. This CDR3 reads CSVSRDRNGYTF. DNA for the CDR3: TGCAGCGTCTCCCGGGACAGAAATGGCTACACCTTC.

This chain links TRBV5-6 with TRBJ2-3; 8 nucleotides match TRBD2. Trimming took 1 base from V and 8 from J; bases not matched to a gene: 9. There are 15 residues in the CDR3. Germline V gene lookup returns CDR1 SGHDT and CDR2 YYEEEE. The CDR3 loop reads CASSLPGLVFGTQYF. The CDR3, as DNA: TGTGCCAGCAGCTTGCCGGGACTAGTGTTCGGTACGCAGTATTTT.

The chain is built from TRBV19 and TRBJ2-3; 7 bases agree with TRBD1. Trimming cost V 3 bases and J 4 bases; bases outside gene matches: 13. CDR1 and CDR2 (germline): LNHDA, SQIVND (reference sequence). The CDR3 runs 17 residues. The CDR3 DNA follows: TGTGCCAGTAGTATGGTACAGGGGACACTGGTCGCAGATACGCAGTATTTT. Amino acids: CASSMVQGTLVADTQYF.

This chain links TRBV28 with TRBJ2-5; D is perhaps TRBD1 (6 bases). The tail of the sequence fits TRBJ2-7 better, so the J call may be wrong. Germline V gene lookup returns CDR1 MDHEN and CDR2 SYDVKM. The CDR3 has 14 amino acids. The DNA of the CDR3 is TGTGCCAGCAGTCGACAGGTCACCCCCTACGAGCAGTACTTC. This encodes CASSRQVTPYEQYF.

This clone has just a few counts. The CDR3 coding sequence is TGTGCCAGCAGCCAAGATTTCGGCAGGGGAACAGATACGCAGTATTTT. It yields the protein CASSQDFGRGTDTQYF. J is TRBJ2-3 and V is TRBV4-2, with a tentative D call TRBD1 (6 bases). V lost 0 bases and J 3 bases, leaving 13 bases between the germline ends. Germline-derived CDR1 and CDR2 are LGHNA and YNFKEQ. This CDR3 is 16 amino acids long.

CDR3 amino acids: CASSYTANSPLHF. The CDR3 DNA follows: TGTGCCAGCAGCTATACTGCCAATTCACCCCTCCACTTT. This rearrangement joins TRBV7-3 to TRBJ1-6; no definite D call. This CDR3 is 13 amino acids long. In germline, CDR1 is SGHTA, CDR2 FQGTGA. V was shortened by 4 bases and J by 7 bases, with 8 bases between the two germline ends.

V and J are TRBV7-9 and TRBJ2-5, with 7 bases that match TRBD1. The J call is in doubt because the DNA end fits TRBJ2-7 better. Germline assignment: CDR1 SEHNR and CDR2 FQNEAQ (reference sequence). The CDR3 has 16 residues. The CDR3 sequence is CASSPRPDRPSYEQYF. The CDR3 nucleotides are TGTGCCAGCAGCCCCCGACCGGACAGGCCCTCCTACGAGCAGTACTTC.

The gene calls are TRBV5-1 and TRBJ2-6; 7 bases line up with TRBD1. The length of the CDR3 is 18 residues. V lost 4 bases and J lost 0; bases outside the gene matches: 10. Germline CDR1 SGHRS, CDR2 YFSETQ. The DNA for the CDR3 is TGCGCCAGCAGCCCCAGGACAGGACTCCCCTCTGGGGCCAACGTCCTGACTTTC. This codes for CASSPRTGLPSGANVLTF.

This clone occurred once. The chain links TRBV7-7 to TRBJ2-2; D may be TRBD2 (7 bases). The CDR3 extends over 15 amino acids. V was pared by 4 bases and J by 4 bases, with 13 bases between. CDR1 is SSHAT and CDR2 is FNYEAQ in the germline V gene (reference sequence). The CDR3 sequence: CASSSSGGFTGELFF. The CDR3 coding sequence is TGTGCCAGCAGCTCTTCGGGGGGCTTCACCGGGGAGCTGTTTTTT.

The rearrangement uses TRBV18 and TRBJ2-5; 9 positions match TRBD2. This CDR3 is built from 14 residues. The V and J ends lost 4 bases and 1 base, in that order; junction bases with no gene match: 1. Germline V gives CDR1 KGHSH, CDR2 LQKENI. The CDR3 is CASSQGLAQETQYF. The CDR3 bases are TGTGCCAGCTCACAGGGACTAGCCCAAGAGACCCAGTACTTC.

This clone appeared a few times. The chain has TRBV15 and TRBJ2-7; 9 nucleotides agree with TRBD1. The germline CDR1 and CDR2 sequences are LNHNV and YYDKDF (reference sequence). The CDR3 is 14 residues long. The J segment lost 4 bases and the V segment lost 0 bases, leaving 1 base of the junction unmatched. CDR3 amino acids: CATSREGQGYEQYF. For the CDR3, the DNA is TGTGCCACCAGCAGAGAGGGACAGGGATACGAGCAGTACTTC.

CDR3 in DNA: TGTGCCAGCAGCTCGGACAGGGTAAATAACGAGCAGTACTTC. Its protein is CASSSDRVNNEQYF. V gene TRBV7-9 combines with J gene TRBJ2-7; 8 bases are shared with TRBD1. In germline, CDR1 is SEHNR, CDR2 FQNEAQ (reference sequence). V lost 4 bases to trimming and J lost 5 bases; unmatched junction nucleotides: 7. This CDR3 spans 14 amino acids.

The J gene is TRBJ1-4, the V gene TRBV13, with D maybe TRBD1 (6 bases). Germline assignment: CDR1 PRHDT and CDR2 FYEKMQ (reference sequence). Trimming shortened V by 5 bases and J by 6 bases, and 19 bases separated the two germline ends. The length of the CDR3 is 16 residues. CDR3 in amino acids: CASSAGAEGGDEKLFF. Written as DNA, the CDR3 is TGTGCCAGCAGCGCAGGGGCAGAAGGGGGGGATGAAAAACTGTTTTTT. Based on the CDR3 plus reference TRBV13 and TRBJ1-4, the full variable domain is AAGVIQSPRHLIKEKRETATLKCYPIPRHDTVYWYQQGPGQDPQFLISFYEKMQSDKGSIPDRFSAQQFSDYHSELNMSSLELGDSALYFCASSAGAEGGDEKLFFGSGTQLSVL.

This clone has a single count. V gene TRBV27 combines with J gene TRBJ2-7; 8 bases fit TRBD2. The CDR3 is 14 amino acids. CDR1 and CDR2 from the germline V gene are MNHEY and SMNVEV (reference sequence). V lost 7 bases to trimming and J lost 1 base; unmatched junction nucleotides: 6. For the CDR3, the DNA is TGTGCCAGCAAGTCGAAGCGGGAGTCCTACGAGCAGTACTTC. As protein: CASKSKRESYEQYF.

The chain joins TRBV27 to TRBJ1-6, with 7 bases fitting TRBD1. The CDR3 has 17 residues. Per the germline V gene, CDR1 is MNHEY and CDR2 is SMNVEV (reference sequence). V lost 3 bases and J lost 7; bases outside the gene matches: 12. The CDR3 DNA follows: TGTGCCAGCAGTTTCATCCCCTCGACAGGGTTAAATTCACCCCTCCACTTT. It encodes CASSFIPSTGLNSPLHF.

This chain connects TRBV5-1 to TRBJ2-1; TRBD2 matches at 11 bases. Germline CDR1 is SGHRS and CDR2 is YFSETQ. This CDR3 is 15 amino acids long. V was clipped by 2 bases and J by 9 bases; unmatched bases: 7. CDR3 loop: CASSFSGRAEGEQFF. The CDR3 nucleotides read TGCGCCAGCAGCTTTAGCGGGAGGGCCGAAGGTGAGCAGTTCTTC.

The rearrangement links TRBV18 to TRBJ1-5, with TRBD1 matching 8 bases. With 1 base clipped from V and 10 bases from J, the junction kept 15 bases outside the gene matches. The CDR3 sequence is 17 residues long. The germline V gene encodes CDR1 KGHSH and CDR2 LQKENI. CDR3: CASSPHSGGGLLLPQHF. Written as DNA, the CDR3 is TGTGCCAGCTCACCACACTCAGGGGGCGGTCTCCTCCTCCCCCAGCATTTT.

This sequence joins TRBV29-1 and TRBJ2-5, with 8 bases aligning to TRBD1. With 1 base clipped from V and 2 bases from J, the junction kept 21 bases outside the gene matches. Per the germline V gene, CDR1 is SQVTM and CDR2 is ANQGSEA. The CDR3 spans 20 residues. The CDR3 DNA reads TGCAGCGTTGAAGCAAAAACTTTTGTGTACAGGGGGAGTGGGCAAGAGACCCAGTACTTC. Translation: CSVEAKTFVYRGSGQETQYF.